This entry describes one TCR beta chain. Researchers sorted participants into cohorts using their self-reported clinical history. Recovered Cohort 3 donors showed two negative PCRs, clearance, or symptom resolution. The V and J ends lost 1 base and 3 bases, in that order; junction bases with no gene match: 8. The CDR3 runs to 16 residues. Per germline, CDR1 SGHNT and CDR2 YYREEE (reference sequence). This entry belongs to a study of blood T cell repertoires in COVID-19. Study in general: Whether acute or convalescent, the COVID-19 samples came from the United States, Italy and Spain.

Clones were read by immunoSEQ multiplex PCR, and TCRdb kept only the in-frame ones, dropping some. The sample yields 150,000 to 200,000 clones, about 84% seen once. The sample was PBMCs or T cells enriched from blood (not recorded which). This clonotype was sampled from a man aged 35-49 years who had recovered from COVID-19. The chain couples TRBV5-4 to TRBJ2-5, with TRBD2 matching 8 bases. CDR3 DNA sequence: TGTGCCAGCAGCTTGTGGGGACTAGTAGGAGAAGAGACCCAGTACTTC. It translates to CASSLWGLVGEETQYF.